One sample yielded the 20 T cell receptor beta chains listed below, sequenced in a study of healthy donors' naive CD4 and CD8 T cells. Each TCR library used 500 ng of total RNA and a linear amplification protocol. A single record per CDR3 protein comes from TCRdb applying MiXCR to the reads. The table has about 180,000 distinct CDR3 sequences, 65% to 75% seen once; the top ten hold roughly 2.3%. What was sequenced was naive CD4+ and CD8+ T cells sorted from blood, pooled from several donors. The source of these receptors is a pool of human donors in good health; the sample pools cells from several healthy donors.

This clonotype was seen a handful of times. V and J are TRBV20-1 and TRBJ2-1; D is unresolved. The V gene's germline CDR1 is DFQATT and CDR2 SNEGSKA (reference sequence). The CDR3 is 14 residues long. Trimming removed 0 bases at V and 3 bases at J, with 9 bases between. CDR3 residues: CSARDLRNYNEQFF. The CDR3, as DNA: TGCAGTGCTAGAGATTTGAGGAACTACAATGAGCAGTTCTTC.

The chain has TRBV6-5 and TRBJ1-3; D not certain. This CDR3 has 15 amino acids. Germline V gene sequence: CDR1 MNHEY, CDR2 SVGAGI. The V gene lost 2 bases and the J gene lost 0 bases, with 8 bases spanning the gap. The CDR3 DNA is TGTGCCAGCAGTTACCTTGGCCTCTCTGGAAACACCATATATTTT. It yields the protein CASSYLGLSGNTIYF.

This rearrangement joins TRBV6-5 to TRBJ1-2; 8 bases line up with TRBD1. CDR3 length equals 14 residues. The V gene's germline CDR1 is MNHEY and CDR2 SVGAGI. V lost 5 bases, J lost 4 bases, and 6 bases stayed unmatched. CDR3 sequence reads: CASSIGQGGYGYTF. The CDR3 region has the DNA TGTGCCAGCAGTATAGGACAGGGCGGCTATGGCTACACCTTC.

This chain connects TRBV7-2 to TRBJ2-7, with D perhaps given as TRBD1 or TRBD2 (5 bases each). The germline CDR1 and CDR2 sequences are SGHTA and FQGNSA. V gave up 5 bases and J gave up 6 bases, with 20 bases separating them. The CDR3 has 15 residues. CDR3 sequence reads: CASSPEGRVRGEQYF. In DNA form, the CDR3 reads TGTGCCAGCAGCCCCGAGGGGAGAGTACGTGGCGAGCAGTACTTC.

This clonotype was detected once. The chain combines TRBV6-1 with TRBJ2-1, with 8 bases that match TRBD1. The V and J ends lost 4 bases and 5 bases, in that order; junction bases with no gene match: 10. Germline values: CDR1 MNHNS, CDR2 SASEGT. The CDR3 totals 16 residues. CDR3 nucleotide sequence: TGTGCCAGCAGTGTCCCCGGGACAGGAGTTAACAATGAGCAGTTCTTC. As protein: CASSVPGTGVNNEQFF.

To note about this clonotype: At one boundary the junction diverges from the germline segment, which might be a read error. This chain joins TRBV29-1 and TRBJ1-2, with 7 bases fitting TRBD1. The CDR3 extends over 15 amino acids. From germline, CDR1 is SQVTM and CDR2 ANQGSEA. The CDR3 bases are TGCAGCGTTGAACCTGGACAGGCTCTCAACTATGGCTACATCTTC. This sequence encodes CSVEPGQALNYGYIF.

This chain connects TRBV7-3 to TRBJ2-5; 9 bases are a match to TRBD1. Trimming removed 4 bases from V and 2 bases from J; junction bases left unmatched: 5. CDR1 and CDR2 from the germline V gene are SGHTA and FQGTGA. This CDR3 has 15 residues. The CDR3 region is CASSSGQGIQETQYF. The CDR3, as DNA: TGTGCCAGCAGCTCCGGACAGGGGATACAAGAGACCCAGTACTTC.

V and J are TRBV19 and TRBJ1-3, with D possibly being TRBD1 (6 bases). The germline CDR1 and CDR2 sequences are LNHDA and SQIVND (reference sequence). V gave up 7 bases and J gave up 4 bases, with 20 bases separating them. The CDR3 has 16 residues. The CDR3 DNA reads TGTGCCAGTACCCCGCCCCAGGGGTTCGGAGGAAACACCATATATTTT. This encodes CASTPPQGFGGNTIYF. The full variable domain, its missing parts supplied by reference TRBV19 and TRBJ1-3, is DGGITQSPKYLFRKEGQNVTLSCEQNLNHDAMYWYRQDPGQGLRLIYYSQIVNDFQKGDIAEGYSVSREKKESFPLTVTSAQKNPTAFYLCASTPPQGFGGNTIYFGEGSWLTVV.

The chain combines TRBV29-1 with TRBJ2-1; D unresolved. Germline assignment: CDR1 SQVTM and CDR2 ANQGSEA. This CDR3 region has 10 residues. Trimming took 4 bases from V and 9 from J, leaving 7 bases between them. The chain's CDR3 is CSVGSSEQFF. Written as DNA, the CDR3 is TGCAGCGTTGGGAGTTCTGAGCAGTTCTTC.

The chain carries TRBV19 and TRBJ1-5, with D perhaps TRBD1 (5 bases). In germline, CDR1 is LNHDA, CDR2 SQIVND (reference sequence). Between the trimmed V and J ends, which lost 3 bases and 4 bases, there was a span of 13 bases. The CDR3 length is 15 residues. In nucleotides, the CDR3 is TGTGCCAGTAGTATTGGGGACGCCTCAAATCAGCCCCAGCATTTT. Translating gives CASSIGDASNQPQHF.

Concerning this clonotype: Germline and junction disagree at one end, which may indicate a read error. This chain joins TRBV29-1 and TRBJ2-3, with 8 bases identical to TRBD1. From germline, CDR1 is SQVTM and CDR2 ANQGSEA. CDR3 length: 13 residues. CDR3 in DNA: TGCAGCGTTCAAGACAGGGGTTCAGATACGCAGTATTTT. It translates to CSVQDRGSDTQYF.

This clonotype was picked up one time. This chain's CDR3 is CASTSRIYEQYF. The CDR3 region has the DNA TGTGCCAGCACTTCCCGGATTTACGAGCAGTACTTC. The chain carries TRBV6-2 or TRBV6-3 and TRBJ2-7; D is uncertain. V was pared by 7 bases and J by 4 bases, with 11 bases between. Per germline, CDR1 MNHEY and CDR2 SVGEGT. The CDR3 has 12 amino acids.

The genes are TRBV29-1 and TRBJ2-5; the D is unclear. Germline V gene lookup returns CDR1 SQVTM and CDR2 ANQGSEA. The CDR3 spans 13 residues. Trimming took 4 bases from V and 5 from J, leaving 14 bases between them. CDR3 sequence reads: CSVVSPFRETQYF. The CDR3 region has the DNA TGCAGCGTTGTAAGTCCGTTTCGGGAGACCCAGTACTTC. Full variable domain (missing parts from reference TRBV29-1 and TRBJ2-5): SAVISQKPSRDICQRGTSLTIQCQVDSQVTMMFWYRQQPGQSLTLIATANQGSEATYESGFVIDKFPISRPNLTFSTLTVSNMSPEDSSIYLCSVVSPFRETQYFGPGTRLLVL.

A few counts support this clonotype. The J gene is TRBJ1-4, the V gene TRBV29-1, with TRBD1 identical over 7 bases. With V trimmed by 3 bases and J by 6 bases, 1 base remained unmatched. Germline V gives CDR1 SQVTM, CDR2 ANQGSEA. The CDR3 totals 12 residues. CDR3 in amino acids: CSVDRGDEKLFF. CDR3 nucleotides: TGCAGCGTTGACAGGGGGGATGAAAAACTGTTTTTT.

This clonotype was observed a single time. The J gene is TRBJ2-7, the V gene TRBV19; either TRBD1 or TRBD2 may fit D (6 bases each). Trimming took off 2 bases at V and 3 bases at J, with 11 bases between the two ends. CDR1 and CDR2 from the germline V gene are LNHDA and SQIVND (reference sequence). The CDR3 is 14 amino acids. The DNA for the CDR3 is TGTGCCAGTAGTATATCGGGGGCGCGCTACGAGCAGTACTTC. The encoded protein is CASSISGARYEQYF.

The chain employs TRBV19 and TRBJ2-1; 10 nucleotides line up with TRBD1. The V gene's germline CDR1 is LNHDA and CDR2 SQIVND (reference sequence). The trim removed 6 bases at V and 2 bases at J, leaving 7 bases unmatched. The CDR3 totals 16 residues. CDR3 bases: TGTGCCAGTAGAGGATCCGGGACAGGGGCCTACAATGAGCAGTTCTTC. Protein sequence: CASRGSGTGAYNEQFF.

For the CDR3, the DNA is TGTGCCAGCAGCTTGGCTTGGGACCCGGCTGGCTACACCTTC. Translation gives CASSLAWDPAGYTF. V is TRBV5-5 and J is TRBJ1-2; possibly TRBD1 for D (5 bases). This CDR3 comprises 14 residues. From germline, CDR1 is SGHKS and CDR2 YYEKEE (reference sequence). The germline V and J ends were trimmed by 0 bases and 7 bases, with 13 bases remaining between them.

V is TRBV6-5 and J is TRBJ1-5; no clear D. The V and J ends lost 5 bases and 11 bases respectively, with 19 bases between them. CDR3 length: 14 amino acids. The germline V gene has CDR1 MNHEY and CDR2 SVGAGI. CDR3 protein: CASSEALVGATQHF. For the CDR3, the DNA is TGTGCCAGCAGTGAAGCGTTAGTTGGCGCAACCCAGCATTTT.

V gene TRBV29-1 combines with J gene TRBJ2-7; TRBD2 agrees at 11 bases. After removal of 4 bases from V and 0 bases from J, the junction contained 17 bases not matched to a gene. The CDR3 consists of 19 residues. Per germline, CDR1 SQVTM and CDR2 ANQGSEA. The DNA for the CDR3 is TGCAGCGTTGTGGGGGGAGAAGGACTAGCGGGCCGGACCTCCTACGAGCAGTACTTC. Its protein product is CSVVGGEGLAGRTSYEQYF.

The chain uses TRBV2 and TRBJ1-1; possibly TRBD1 for D (5 bases). The ends were cut back, 2 bases at V and 1 base at J, with 11 bases in the middle. Germline V lookup: CDR1 SNHLY, CDR2 FYNNEI. CDR3 size: 15 residues. CDR3 coding DNA: TGTGCCAGCAGTGAAAGTGGGGCAGGGAACACTGAAGCTTTCTTT. Translation gives CASSESGAGNTEAFF.